The clone carrying this T cell receptor beta chain has only a few counts. Its antigen is not identified. The PCR was carried out with 60 Vbeta primers and 13 Jbeta primers. Repertoires were generated with immunoSEQ multiplex PCR, while TCRdb's copy carries only in-frame clones and drops some. The table shows roughly 150,000 clones, with 82% occurring only once. Germline V CDR1 and CDR2: SGHNT, YENEEA. Trimming removed 1 base at V and 6 bases at J, with 6 bases between. This CDR3 contains 13 residues. This record belongs to a study of cytomegalovirus exposure and HLA in healthy donors. Study results and limitations: For most TCR beta V segments, an earlier analysis put the productive rate at about 90% or about 30% of the time. Owing to their indistinguishability, certain V segments, notably TRBV6-2 and TRBV6-3, were excluded. Analysis was carried out at a later point, and it linked a missense DCLRE1C variant to TCR beta V- and J-gene trimming.

The clonotype was recovered from a woman between 50 and 59 years old in good health and CMV-seropositive. The genes are TRBV11-3 and TRBJ2-2; D not resolved. Sequenced material: PBMCs. The CDR3 bases are TGTGCCAGCAGCTTAGGACTTGCCGGGGAGCTGTTTTTT. It codes for CASSLGLAGELFF.